This T cell receptor (beta chain) was identified during a study of cytomegalovirus exposure and HLA in healthy donors. Study information: From about 179 million T cells, an earlier analysis saw roughly 110 million unique TCR beta sequences. Broader study findings: When analyzed later, a missense DCLRE1C variant was found to be linked to TCR beta V- and J-gene trimming.

A remark on this clone: Its cognate antigen is unknown.

PCR amplification relied on 60 Vbeta primers (plus 13 Jbeta primers). Sequencing was performed with immunoSEQ multiplex PCR; in TCRdb, only in-frame clones are kept and a portion is missing. The sample lists 140,000 or so clones; roughly 9.4% were seen once. Each donor's status was that of a healthy bone marrow donor. This clonotype was obtained from a male donor in good health and CMV-seronegative. Sequenced sample: PBMCs.

CDR3 residues: CASSSYPRQGHGYTF. The CDR3, as DNA: TGCGCCAGCAGCTCCTACCCCAGACAGGGGCACGGCTACACCTTC. The rearrangement joins TRBV5-1 to TRBJ1-2, with 8 bases matching TRBD1. The trim removed 3 bases at V and 8 bases at J, leaving 12 bases unmatched. The CDR3 spans 15 residues. Germline V gene lookup returns CDR1 SGHRS and CDR2 YFSETQ.